This passage covers 32 T cell receptor beta chains from one sample sequenced in a study of Ad26.COV2.S vaccination and SARS-CoV-2 variants. Some clones are missing from TCRdb's copy, which holds only in-frame ones; the method was immunoSEQ multiplex PCR. The repertoire holds around 300,000 clones, with roughly 90% as singletons. The treatment denotes: about 20 received Ad26.COV2.S at low or high dose, single or two shots; 5 received placebo; per-sample allocation not given. At day 63 after the first vaccine or placebo injection, samples were drawn. This specimen was peripheral blood, taken in a trial of Ad26.COV2.S vaccine versus placebo. Receptors were obtained from a person aged 18-65 years who received the Ad26.COV2.S COVID-19 vaccine or a placebo.

The chain carries TRBV6-1 and TRBJ2-3; D not resolved. The CDR3 extends over 10 amino acids. Germline CDR1 and CDR2: MNHNS and SASEGT. The V and J ends lost 1 base and 9 bases respectively, with 2 bases between them. The CDR3 sequence is CASSEGTQYF. The DNA for the CDR3 is TGTGCCAGCAGTGAAGGAACGCAGTATTTT.

This clone is large in the sample. The V gene is TRBV10-3, the J gene TRBJ1-5, with a weak D call TRBD1 (5 bases). Per the germline V gene, CDR1 is ENHRY and CDR2 is SYGVKD. This CDR3 comprises 14 residues. The V and J ends lost 2 bases and 3 bases respectively, with 8 bases between them. Written as DNA, the CDR3 is TGTGCCATCAGTGAGCCCGGGACCAATCAGCCCCAGCATTTT. Its translation: CAISEPGTNQPQHF.

This sequence joins TRBV6-1 and TRBJ2-7; 9 bases align to TRBD2. The J segment lost 0 bases and the V segment lost 2 bases, leaving 2 bases of the junction unmatched. Germline lookup yields CDR1 MNHNS and CDR2 SASEGT. This CDR3 contains 15 residues. CDR3 coding DNA: TGTGCCAGCAGTGAACTAGCGGGGAGCTCCTACGAGCAGTACTTC. This codes for CASSELAGSSYEQYF.

This clone was seen more than once but under ten times. The chain uses TRBV28 and TRBJ1-5; D is possibly TRBD1 (6 bases). The CDR3 has 15 amino acids. V was pared by 5 bases and J by 3 bases, with 14 bases between. Germline values: CDR1 MDHEN, CDR2 SYDVKM. The DNA for the CDR3 is TGTGCCAGCAGTGCCCGCACAGGGACCAATCAGCCCCAGCATTTT. Its protein product is CASSARTGTNQPQHF.

V usage is TRBV5-4 and J usage is TRBJ2-1, with 11 bases matching TRBD2. The junction had 11 bases not matched to a gene; V was cut back by 8 bases and J by 7 bases. Germline values: CDR1 SGHNT, CDR2 YYREEE (reference sequence). There are 15 residues in the CDR3. Written as DNA, the CDR3 is TGTGCCAGTCAACTAGCGGGGGTTGTGAGGAATGAGCAGTTCTTC. Its translation is CASQLAGVVRNEQFF.

This clone was seen once. The rearrangement joins TRBV7-2 to TRBJ2-5; the D is unclear. This CDR3 region has 13 residues. V was cut by 1 base and J by 3 bases, with 6 bases left in between. Looked up from germline, CDR1 is SGHTA and CDR2 is FQGNSA. The CDR3 reads CASSLGTEETQYF. The DNA for the CDR3 is TGTGCCAGCAGCTTAGGAACAGAAGAGACCCAGTACTTC.

As for this clone: At the DNA level, this CDR3 is encoded by other sequences in the same sample as well. The chain couples TRBV6-5 to TRBJ1-6; tentatively, D is TRBD1 (6 bases). The CDR3 is made up of 12 amino acids. The germline CDR1 and CDR2 sequences are MNHEY and SVGAGI. The ends were cut back, 6 bases at V and 9 bases at J, with 9 bases in the middle. As DNA, the CDR3 is TGTGCCAGCAGCCTCAGGGGTTCACCCCTCCACTTT. This sequence encodes CASSLRGSPLHF.

The chain has TRBV9 and TRBJ2-5, with D unresolved. CDR3 length equals 12 residues. Germline V lookup: CDR1 SGDLS, CDR2 YYNGEE. V dropped 4 bases and J dropped 5 bases, with 9 bases sitting between them. The CDR3 region is CASSRIGETQYF. CDR3 DNA: TGTGCCAGCAGCCGAATCGGGGAGACCCAGTACTTC.

The V and J genes are TRBV30 and TRBJ1-1; D remains ambiguous. Per the germline V gene, CDR1 is GTSNPN and CDR2 is SVGIG (reference sequence). V was cut by 0 bases and J by 4 bases, with 12 bases left in between. The CDR3 sequence is 14 residues long. CDR3 in DNA: TGTGCCTGGAGTGTACGGGGTAAGGGCACTGAAGCTTTCTTT. Translating it yields CAWSVRGKGTEAFF.

This chain uses TRBV30 with TRBJ2-2, with no clear D. The V gene's germline CDR1 is GTSNPN and CDR2 SVGIG (reference sequence). Trimming cost V 2 bases and J 3 bases, with 7 bases left between them. This CDR3 contains 13 residues. The CDR3 coding sequence is TGTGCCTGGAGTTCCATCTACACCGGGGAGCTGTTTTTT. Translation gives CAWSSIYTGELFF.

V gene TRBV7-7 combines with J gene TRBJ2-5; 8 nucleotides line up with TRBD1. With 5 bases clipped from V and 4 bases from J, the junction kept 6 bases outside the gene matches. The length of the CDR3 is 14 residues. CDR1 and CDR2 from the germline V gene are SSHAT and FNYEAQ (reference sequence). DNA of the CDR3: TGTGCCAGCAGCCGGACAGGGACTGGAGAGACCCAGTACTTC. Translated, it gives CASSRTGTGETQYF.

In its sample, this clone was seen once. The CDR3 nucleotides are TGTGCCAGCAGCTTAGCGCTCGGGACAGGGTCTTTAAATGAGCAGTTCTTC. Encoded protein: CASSLALGTGSLNEQFF. This chain joins TRBV7-2 and TRBJ2-1, with 9 bases that match TRBD1. The CDR3 covers 17 residues. Germline V lookup: CDR1 SGHTA, CDR2 FQGNSA. After removal of 0 bases from V and 7 bases from J, the junction contained 10 bases not matched to a gene.

The chain recombines TRBV7-9 with TRBJ2-5; D gene ambiguous. Germline loops: CDR1 SEHNR, CDR2 FQNEAQ (reference sequence). The CDR3 is 11 residues long. V was pared by 5 bases and J by 5 bases, with 6 bases between. As DNA, the CDR3 is TGTGCCAGCAGCAGCAGCGAGACCCAGTACTTC. It translates to CASSSSETQYF.

V is TRBV12-3 or TRBV12-4 and J is TRBJ2-1, with D unclear. CDR3 size: 13 residues. Trimming removed 5 bases from V and 7 bases from J, with 12 bases in between. This CDR3 reads CASSLRPFNEQFF. CDR3 bases: TGTGCCAGCAGTCTGAGACCCTTTAATGAGCAGTTCTTC.

The chain uses TRBV7-2 and TRBJ2-5; D not certain. Germline V gives CDR1 SGHTA, CDR2 FQGNSA. The CDR3 runs 15 residues. Trimming took 5 bases from V and 1 from J, leaving 14 bases between them. The CDR3 protein is CASSDTSRLQETQYF. The CDR3 coding sequence is TGTGCCAGCAGCGACACCTCGCGTCTCCAAGAGACCCAGTACTTC. Full variable domain (remainder filled in from reference TRBV7-2 and TRBJ2-5): GAGVSQSPSNKVTEKGKDVELRCDPISGHTALYWYRQSLGQGLEFLIYFQGNSAPDKSGLPSDRFSAERTGGSVSTLTIQRTQQEDSAVYLCASSDTSRLQETQYFGPGTRLLVL.

The rearrangement uses TRBV6-1 and TRBJ2-2; D is unclear. CDR1 MNHNS and CDR2 SASEGT come from the germline V gene. The V end was cut by 0 bases, the J end by 4 bases, with 9 bases between. This CDR3 contains 15 residues. CDR3 protein: CASSEAVVGTGELFF. The CDR3 coding sequence is TGTGCCAGCAGTGAAGCAGTGGTGGGCACCGGGGAGCTGTTTTTT.

In this sample, this clone turned up a few times. This rearrangement joins TRBV28 to TRBJ2-7; D is undetermined. CDR3 length: 19 residues. Germline V gene data show CDR1 as MDHEN and CDR2 as SYDVKM. V was shortened by 6 bases and J by 2 bases, with 29 bases between the two germline ends. The CDR3 loop reads CASSPGGPMSLQFTYEQYF. DNA for the CDR3: TGTGCCAGCAGCCCAGGTGGGCCTATGTCCCTCCAATTCACCTACGAGCAGTACTTC.

Here the CDR3 DNA reads TGCGCCAGCAGCTTGCCAGGGAGCTACAATGAGCAGTTCTTC. It specifies CASSLPGSYNEQFF. The rearrangement links TRBV5-1 to TRBJ2-1, with D perhaps given as TRBD1 or TRBD2 (5 bases each). The CDR3 length is 14 residues. Germline-derived CDR1 and CDR2 are SGHRS and YFSETQ. Trimming stripped 1 base from V and 3 bases from J, with 8 bases between. Together with reference TRBV5-1 and TRBJ2-1, the CDR3 gives the full variable domain: KAGVTQTPRYLIKTRGQQVTLSCSPISGHRSVSWYQQTPGQGLQFLFEYFSETQRNKGNFPGRFSGRQFSNSRSEMNVSTLELGDSALYLCASSLPGSYNEQFFGPGTRLTVL.

The rearrangement uses TRBV4-2 and TRBJ2-1; D may be TRBD2 (5 bases). Trimming cost V 1 base and J 10 bases, with 20 bases left between them. Germline CDR1 reads LGHNA; CDR2 reads YNFKEQ. CDR3 length equals 16 residues. In nucleotides, the CDR3 is TGTGCCAGCAGCCAAGGGGCTAGCCGTTGGTCGGACGAGCAGTTCTTC. Its protein is CASSQGASRWSDEQFF.

This clone was counted between two and nine times. The J gene is TRBJ1-6, the V gene TRBV19; 7 bases map to TRBD1. V shed 7 bases, J shed 7 bases, and the junction held 7 bases outside the gene matches. CDR1 LNHDA and CDR2 SQIVND come from the germline V gene (reference sequence). The CDR3 length is 14 residues. The CDR3, as DNA: TGTGCCAGTAAACTACAGGGGAGCAATTCACCCCTCCACTTT. Encoded protein: CASKLQGSNSPLHF.

V and J are TRBV10-3 and TRBJ1-2, with D perhaps matching TRBD1 (5 bases). Trimming took 6 bases from V and 2 from J, leaving 13 bases between them. Germline CDR1 reads ENHRY; CDR2 reads SYGVKD. This CDR3 comprises 14 residues. This CDR3 is CAIRRDGQNYGYTF. The CDR3, as DNA: TGTGCCATCAGAAGGGACGGCCAGAACTATGGCTACACCTTC.

V usage is TRBV5-1 and J usage is TRBJ1-5; D is perhaps TRBD1 (6 bases). V lost 4 bases and J lost 1, with 9 bases in between. The CDR3 runs to 14 residues. The V gene's germline CDR1 is SGHRS and CDR2 YFSETQ. The CDR3, as DNA: TGCGCCAGCAGCGTGGACAGCAGCAATCAGCCCCAGCATTTT. Amino acids: CASSVDSSNQPQHF. Supplemented by reference TRBV5-1 and TRBJ1-5, the full variable domain reads KAGVTQTPRYLIKTRGQQVTLSCSPISGHRSVSWYQQTPGQGLQFLFEYFSETQRNKGNFPGRFSGRQFSNSRSEMNVSTLELGDSALYLCASSVDSSNQPQHFGDGTRLSIL.

This clone has only one observation. The chain recombines TRBV5-5 with TRBJ2-2; D gene uncertain. The CDR3 consists of 14 residues. Germline CDR1 and CDR2: SGHKS and YYEKEE (reference sequence). V gave up 4 bases and J gave up 2 bases, with 9 bases separating them. The CDR3 loop is CASSARSNTGELFF. CDR3 sequence (DNA): TGTGCCAGCAGCGCCCGTTCTAACACCGGGGAGCTGTTTTTT.

V and J are TRBV7-2 and TRBJ2-3; possibly TRBD2 for D (5 bases). The CDR3 sequence is 15 residues long. V lost 2 bases, J lost 6 bases, and 15 bases lay in between. Germline V gene sequence: CDR1 SGHTA, CDR2 FQGNSA. The CDR3 sequence: CASSLMNGNPDTQYF. The CDR3 DNA is TGTGCCAGCAGCTTAATGAACGGGAACCCGGATACGCAGTATTTT.

V and J are TRBV19 and TRBJ1-5, with 8 bases fitting TRBD1. Per germline, CDR1 LNHDA and CDR2 SQIVND (reference sequence). CDR3 size: 15 residues. The junction had 6 bases not matched to a gene; V was cut back by 7 bases and J by 1 base. The CDR3, as DNA: TGTGCCAGTACCCCGACAGGGGAGAGCAATCAGCCCCAGCATTTT. Its protein product is CASTPTGESNQPQHF.

V and J are TRBV6-5 and TRBJ2-7, with D uncertain. Germline CDR1 reads MNHEY; CDR2 reads SVGAGI. With 2 bases removed from V and 6 bases from J, the gap between germline ends came to 8 bases. The CDR3 loop spans 12 amino acids. The CDR3 loop reads CASSYGYGEQYF. In DNA, the CDR3 is TGTGCCAGCAGTTACGGATATGGCGAGCAGTACTTC.

In this sample, this clone turned up once. The chain recombines TRBV3-1 (or the pseudogene TRBV3-2) with TRBJ1-2; 8 bases line up with TRBD1. V was clipped by 4 bases and J by 2 bases; unmatched bases: 6. This CDR3 region has 15 residues. Germline V CDR1 and CDR2: LGHDT, YNNKEL (reference sequence). The CDR3 DNA reads as TGTGCCAGCAGCCTCGGACAGGGAGGAAACTATGGCTACACCTTC. It yields the protein CASSLGQGGNYGYTF.

The gene calls are TRBV7-9 and TRBJ2-3, with D possibly matching TRBD2 (6 bases). This CDR3 spans 13 amino acids. Germline values: CDR1 SEHNR, CDR2 FQNEAQ (reference sequence). Trimming took 4 bases from V and 5 from J, leaving 10 bases between them. This chain's CDR3 is CASSSSGVDTQYF. CDR3 in DNA: TGTGCCAGCAGCTCCTCGGGGGTAGATACGCAGTATTTT.

This chain joins TRBV9 and TRBJ2-1; 13 positions match TRBD2. This CDR3 is 16 amino acids long. The germline V gene encodes CDR1 SGDLS and CDR2 YYNGEE. Trimming cost V 1 base and J 5 bases; bases outside gene matches: 3. The CDR3 bases are TGTGCCAGCAGCGTACAACTAGCGGGGGGGCACAATGAGCAGTTCTTC. Translation: CASSVQLAGGHNEQFF.

The gene calls are TRBV4-2 and TRBJ2-3, with 7 nucleotides matching TRBD2. CDR1 and CDR2 (germline): LGHNA, YNFKEQ. The junction had 10 bases not matched to a gene; V was cut back by 1 base and J by 3 bases. The CDR3 sequence is 17 residues long. CDR3 sequence (DNA): TGTGCCAGCAGCCAAGCCCCTGGAGCGGGATTAACAGATACGCAGTATTTT. As protein: CASSQAPGAGLTDTQYF.

The V call is TRBV7-2, the J call TRBJ2-7, with D uncertain. CDR3 length equals 12 residues. V was cut by 5 bases and J by 6 bases, with 11 bases left in between. From germline, CDR1 is SGHTA and CDR2 FQGNSA. The CDR3 bases are TGTGCCAGCAGCCTCGCAATTGGCGAGCAGTACTTC. Translated: CASSLAIGEQYF.

The rearrangement joins TRBV19 to TRBJ1-1; D is possibly TRBD1 (6 bases). The CDR3 length is 13 residues. CDR1 LNHDA and CDR2 SQIVND come from the germline V gene (reference sequence). V lost 4 bases, J lost 3 bases, and 9 bases lay in between. The CDR3 sequence: CASSTGEYTEAFF. The CDR3 DNA reads TGTGCCAGTAGTACAGGGGAATACACTGAAGCTTTCTTT. Variable domain in full (rest from reference TRBV19 and TRBJ1-1): DGGITQSPKYLFRKEGQNVTLSCEQNLNHDAMYWYRQDPGQGLRLIYYSQIVNDFQKGDIAEGYSVSREKKESFPLTVTSAQKNPTAFYLCASSTGEYTEAFFGQGTRLTVV.